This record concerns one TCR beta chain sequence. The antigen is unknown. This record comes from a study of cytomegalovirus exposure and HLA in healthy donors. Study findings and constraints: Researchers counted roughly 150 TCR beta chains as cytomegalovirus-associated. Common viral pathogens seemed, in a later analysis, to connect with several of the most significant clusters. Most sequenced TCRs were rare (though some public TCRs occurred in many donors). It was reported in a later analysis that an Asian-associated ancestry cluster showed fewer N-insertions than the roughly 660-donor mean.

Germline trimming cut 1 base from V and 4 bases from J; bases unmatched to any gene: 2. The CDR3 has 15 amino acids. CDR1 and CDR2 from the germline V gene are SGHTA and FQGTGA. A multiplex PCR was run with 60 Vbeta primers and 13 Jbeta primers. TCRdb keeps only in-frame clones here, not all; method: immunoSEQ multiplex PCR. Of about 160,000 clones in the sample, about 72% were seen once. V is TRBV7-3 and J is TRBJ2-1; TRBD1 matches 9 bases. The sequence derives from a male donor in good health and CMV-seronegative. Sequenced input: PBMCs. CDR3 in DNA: TGTGCCAGCAGCTTAATGGGACAGGGATACAATGAGCAGTTCTTC. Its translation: CASSLMGQGYNEQFF. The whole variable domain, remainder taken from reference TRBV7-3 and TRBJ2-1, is GAGVSQTPSNKVTEKGKYVELRCDPISGHTALYWYRQSLGQGPEFLIYFQGTGAADDSGLPNDRFFAVRPEGSVSTLKIQRTERGDSAVYLCASSLMGQGYNEQFFGPGTRLTVL.